The subject of this entry is one TCR beta chain. Its antigen remains unidentified. These data come from a study of T-cell memory formation after mild COVID-19. On the study more broadly: For the most part, TCR clusters were specific to one donor.

V shed 1 base and J shed 1 base, with 3 bases lying between them. The CDR3 totals 13 residues. CDR1 KGHDR and CDR2 SFDVKD come from the germline V gene. MiXCR was run by TCRdb on the 5' RACE reads, yielding one entry per CDR3 protein. Of roughly 610,000 distinct CDR3 sequences listed, 15% to 20% are singletons. Study-wide results and caveats: Among clones contracting day 15 to 85, CD4/CD8 was balanced, whereas later expanders leaned CD4+.

The chain is built from TRBV24-1 and TRBJ1-1; D gene unclear. The specimen sequenced was PBMCs or a T cell subset sorted from them (not recorded which). The source is an adult woman who had mild COVID-19 (a few samples of this study predate the infection). Cell type and time point are not known. The CDR3 DNA reads as TGTGCCACCAGTGATTTACAGAACACTGAAGCTTTCTTT. This gives the protein CATSDLQNTEAFF.